This TCR beta chain was documented in a study of T cell responses to AZD1222 COVID-19 vaccine. With 4 bases removed from V and 0 bases from J, the gap between germline ends came to 19 bases. The germline V gene has CDR1 SGHVS and CDR2 FNYEAQ. The CDR3 totals 18 residues. The repertoire was sequenced with immunoSEQ multiplex PCR; TCRdb's copy has only in-frame clones and lacks some. The sample lists fewer than 200,000 clones, 80% to 95% occurring once. This specimen consisted of peripheral blood, obtained on day 0 of AZD1222 vaccination. The genes are TRBV7-6 and TRBJ1-3; D is undetermined. This clonotype originated in an adult in good health. CDR3 sequence reads: CASSSLPPIVGSGNTIYF. The CDR3 bases are TGTGCCAGCAGCTCCCTTCCCCCCATAGTCGGCTCTGGAAACACCATATATTTT.